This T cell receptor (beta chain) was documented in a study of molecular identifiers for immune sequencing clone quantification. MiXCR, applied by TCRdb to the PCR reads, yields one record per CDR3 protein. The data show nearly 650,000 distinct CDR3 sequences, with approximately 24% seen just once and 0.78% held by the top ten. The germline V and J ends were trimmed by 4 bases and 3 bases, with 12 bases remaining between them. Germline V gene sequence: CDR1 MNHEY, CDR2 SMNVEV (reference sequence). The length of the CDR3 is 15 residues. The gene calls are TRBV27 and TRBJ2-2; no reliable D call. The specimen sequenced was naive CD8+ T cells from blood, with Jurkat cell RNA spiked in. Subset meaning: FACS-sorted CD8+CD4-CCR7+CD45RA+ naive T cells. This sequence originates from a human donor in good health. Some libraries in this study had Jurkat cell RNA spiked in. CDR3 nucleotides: TGTGCCAGCAGTTCTACTTTTACAGACACCGGGGAGCTGTTTTTT. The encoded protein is CASSSTFTDTGELFF.